This T cell receptor beta chain came from a study of CD8 T cells in ankylosing spondylitis. Study-wide findings and caveats: The study identified a TCR beta motif of under ten highly homologous variants that appeared characteristic of ankylosing spondylitis blood.

Only a few counts were recorded for this clonotype. What it binds is unknown. The CDR3 consists of 14 residues. Germline V lookup: CDR1 LNHNV, CDR2 YYDKDF (reference sequence). V was pared by 2 bases and J by 6 bases, with 7 bases of the junction left unmatched. One entry per CDR3 protein, called by TCRdb with MiXCR from the 5' RACE reads. The repertoire includes around 770,000 distinct CDR3 sequences, around 11% of them detected once, and 0.51% sits in the top ten. Input material: blood, either unsorted or a sorted T cell fraction (not recorded which). The sequence derives from a male donor with ankylosing spondylitis. The chain employs TRBV15 and TRBJ2-7; TRBD1 agrees at 7 bases. The CDR3 reads CATSRLTTGAEQYF. In DNA form, the CDR3 reads TGTGCCACCAGCAGATTGACTACAGGGGCCGAGCAGTACTTC.